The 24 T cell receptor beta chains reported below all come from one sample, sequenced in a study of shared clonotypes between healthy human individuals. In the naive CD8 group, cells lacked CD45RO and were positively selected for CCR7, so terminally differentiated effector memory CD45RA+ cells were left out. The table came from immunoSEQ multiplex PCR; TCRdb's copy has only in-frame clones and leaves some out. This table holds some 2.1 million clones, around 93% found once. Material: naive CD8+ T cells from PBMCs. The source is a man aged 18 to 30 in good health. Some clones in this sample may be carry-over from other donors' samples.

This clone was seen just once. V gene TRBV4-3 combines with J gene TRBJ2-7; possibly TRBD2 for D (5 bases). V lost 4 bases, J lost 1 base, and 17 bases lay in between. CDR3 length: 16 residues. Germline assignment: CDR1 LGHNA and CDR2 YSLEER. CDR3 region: CASSPNSRSASYEQYF. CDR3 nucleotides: TGCGCCAGCAGCCCGAATTCTCGTAGCGCATCCTACGAGCAGTACTTC.

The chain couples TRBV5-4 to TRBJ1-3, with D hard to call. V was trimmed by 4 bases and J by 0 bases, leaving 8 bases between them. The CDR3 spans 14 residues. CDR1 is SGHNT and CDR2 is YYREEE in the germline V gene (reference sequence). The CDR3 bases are TGTGCCAGCAGCAGACCCGTCTCTGGAAACACCATATATTTT. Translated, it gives CASSRPVSGNTIYF.

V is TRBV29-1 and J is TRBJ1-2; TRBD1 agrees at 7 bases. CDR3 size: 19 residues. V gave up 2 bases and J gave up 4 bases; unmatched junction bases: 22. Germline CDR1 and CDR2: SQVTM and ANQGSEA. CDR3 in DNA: TGCAGCGTTGAAAGGGTTGGTCTAAGGGGGCAACCCACCATCTATGGCTACACCTTC. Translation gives CSVERVGLRGQPTIYGYTF.

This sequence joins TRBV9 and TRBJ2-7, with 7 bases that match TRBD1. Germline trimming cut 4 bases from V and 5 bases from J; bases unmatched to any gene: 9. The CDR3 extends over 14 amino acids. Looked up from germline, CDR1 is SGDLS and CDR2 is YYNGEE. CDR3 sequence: CASSQRQGIDEQYF. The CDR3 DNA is TGTGCCAGCAGCCAAAGACAGGGAATCGACGAGCAGTACTTC. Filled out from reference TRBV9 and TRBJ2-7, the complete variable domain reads DSGVTQTPKHLITATGQRVTLRCSPRSGDLSVYWYQQSLDQGLQFLIQYYNGEERAKGNILERFSAQQFPDLHSELNLSSLELGDSALYFCASSQRQGIDEQYFGPGTRLTVT.

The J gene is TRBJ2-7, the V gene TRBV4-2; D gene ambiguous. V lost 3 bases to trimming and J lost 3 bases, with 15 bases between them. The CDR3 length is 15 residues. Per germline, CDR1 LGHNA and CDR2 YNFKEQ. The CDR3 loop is CASSHNSVISYEQYF. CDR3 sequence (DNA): TGTGCCAGCAGCCACAACTCCGTAATAAGCTACGAGCAGTACTTC.

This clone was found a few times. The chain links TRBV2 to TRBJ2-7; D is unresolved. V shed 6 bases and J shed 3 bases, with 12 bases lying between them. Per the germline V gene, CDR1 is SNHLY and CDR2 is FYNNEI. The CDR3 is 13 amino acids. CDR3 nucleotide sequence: TGTGCCAGCAGGGTGACACGTAACTACGAGCAGTACTTC. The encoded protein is CASRVTRNYEQYF.

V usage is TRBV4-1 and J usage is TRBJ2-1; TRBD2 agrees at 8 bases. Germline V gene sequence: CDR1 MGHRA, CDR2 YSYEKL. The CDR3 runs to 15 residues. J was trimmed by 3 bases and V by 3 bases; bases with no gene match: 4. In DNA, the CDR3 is TGCGCCAGCAGCCAGGCTAGCGGGTTCTACAATGAGCAGTTCTTC. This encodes CASSQASGFYNEQFF.

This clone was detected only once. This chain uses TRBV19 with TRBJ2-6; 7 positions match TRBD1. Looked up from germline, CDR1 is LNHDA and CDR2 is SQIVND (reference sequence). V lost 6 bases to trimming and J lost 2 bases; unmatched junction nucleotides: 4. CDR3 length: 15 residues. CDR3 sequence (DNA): TGTGCCAGTAGCGACAGGGTTGCTGGGGCCAACGTCCTGACTTTC. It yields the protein CASSDRVAGANVLTF.

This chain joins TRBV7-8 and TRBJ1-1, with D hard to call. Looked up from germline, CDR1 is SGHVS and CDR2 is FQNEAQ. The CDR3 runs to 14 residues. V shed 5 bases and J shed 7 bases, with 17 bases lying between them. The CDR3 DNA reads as TGTGCCAGCAGCCCCGGCGGAAGGTCGATTGAAGCTTTCTTT. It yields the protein CASSPGGRSIEAFF.

CDR3 DNA sequence: TGCGCCAGCAGCCCCCAGGGGGGACTAGCAGGAACCGGGGAGCTGTTTTTT. Its protein is CASSPQGGLAGTGELFF. The V gene is TRBV4-1, the J gene TRBJ2-2; 9 nucleotides match TRBD2. CDR1 and CDR2 (germline): MGHRA, YSYEKL. V was clipped by 4 bases and J by 5 bases; unmatched bases: 11. The CDR3 is 17 amino acids.

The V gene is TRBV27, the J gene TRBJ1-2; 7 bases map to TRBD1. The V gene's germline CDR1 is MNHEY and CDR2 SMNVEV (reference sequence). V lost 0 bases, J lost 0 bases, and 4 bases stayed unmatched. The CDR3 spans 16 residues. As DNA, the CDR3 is TGTGCCAGCAGTTTATCCCCCGGGACAGCTAACTATGGCTACACCTTC. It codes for CASSLSPGTANYGYTF.

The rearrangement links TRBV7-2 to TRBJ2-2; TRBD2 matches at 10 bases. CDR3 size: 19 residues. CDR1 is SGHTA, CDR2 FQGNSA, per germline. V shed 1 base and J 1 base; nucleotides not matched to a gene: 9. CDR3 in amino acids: CASSLVGLLAGVNTGELFF. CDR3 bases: TGTGCCAGCAGCTTAGTTGGGCTGCTAGCGGGAGTGAACACCGGGGAGCTGTTTTTT.

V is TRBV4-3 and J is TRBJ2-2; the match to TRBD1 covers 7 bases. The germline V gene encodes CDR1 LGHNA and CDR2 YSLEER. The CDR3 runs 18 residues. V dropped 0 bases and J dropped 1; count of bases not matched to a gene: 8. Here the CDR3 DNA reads TGCGCCAGCAGCCAAGAGATCCGGACAGGCTTGAACACCGGGGAGCTGTTTTTT. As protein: CASSQEIRTGLNTGELFF.

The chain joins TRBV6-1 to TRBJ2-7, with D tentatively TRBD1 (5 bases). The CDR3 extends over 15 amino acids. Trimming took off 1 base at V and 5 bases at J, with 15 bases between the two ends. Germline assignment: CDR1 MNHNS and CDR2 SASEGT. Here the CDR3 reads CASSEGGTAPHEQYF. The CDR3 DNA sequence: TGTGCCAGCAGTGAAGGGGGCACCGCCCCCCACGAGCAGTACTTC.

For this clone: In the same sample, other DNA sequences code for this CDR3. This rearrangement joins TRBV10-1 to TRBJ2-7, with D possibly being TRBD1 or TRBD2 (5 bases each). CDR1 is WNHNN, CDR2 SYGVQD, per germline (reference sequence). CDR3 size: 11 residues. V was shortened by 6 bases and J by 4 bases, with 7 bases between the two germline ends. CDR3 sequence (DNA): TGCGCCAGCAGCGAGGGGTACGAGCAGTACTTC. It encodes CASSEGYEQYF.

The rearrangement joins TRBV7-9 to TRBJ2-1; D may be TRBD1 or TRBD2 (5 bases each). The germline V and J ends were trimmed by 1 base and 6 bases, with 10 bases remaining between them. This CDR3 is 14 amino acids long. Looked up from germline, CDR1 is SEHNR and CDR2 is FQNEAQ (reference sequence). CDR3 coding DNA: TGTGCCAGCAGCTTAGACGGGGCCCTCAATGAGCAGTTCTTC. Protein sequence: CASSLDGALNEQFF.

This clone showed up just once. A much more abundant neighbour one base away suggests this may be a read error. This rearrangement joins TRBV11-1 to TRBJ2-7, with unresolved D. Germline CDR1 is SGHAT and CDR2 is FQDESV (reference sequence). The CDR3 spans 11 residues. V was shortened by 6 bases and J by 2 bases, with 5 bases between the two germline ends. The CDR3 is CASSSPYEQYF. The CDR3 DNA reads TGTGCCAGCAGTTCCCCCTACGAGCAGTACTTC.

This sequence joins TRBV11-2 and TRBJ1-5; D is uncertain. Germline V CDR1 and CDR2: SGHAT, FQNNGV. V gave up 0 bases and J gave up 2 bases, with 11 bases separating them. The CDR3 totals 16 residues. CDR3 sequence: CASSLDGEFGNQPQHF. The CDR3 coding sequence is TGTGCCAGCAGCTTAGATGGAGAGTTCGGCAATCAGCCCCAGCATTTT.

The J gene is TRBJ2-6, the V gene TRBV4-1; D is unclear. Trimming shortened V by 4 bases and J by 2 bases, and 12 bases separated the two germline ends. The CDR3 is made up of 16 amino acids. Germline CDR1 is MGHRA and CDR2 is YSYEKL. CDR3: CASSPFHGPGANVLTF. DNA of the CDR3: TGCGCCAGCAGCCCATTCCACGGACCTGGGGCCAACGTCCTGACTTTC.

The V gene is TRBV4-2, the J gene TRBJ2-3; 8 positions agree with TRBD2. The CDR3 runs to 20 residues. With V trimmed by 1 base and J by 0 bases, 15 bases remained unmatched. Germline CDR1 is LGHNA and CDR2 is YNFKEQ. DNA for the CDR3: TGTGCCAGCAGCCAAGGCACACTAGCGGTGCCCGCCCTTAGCACAGATACGCAGTATTTT. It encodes CASSQGTLAVPALSTDTQYF.

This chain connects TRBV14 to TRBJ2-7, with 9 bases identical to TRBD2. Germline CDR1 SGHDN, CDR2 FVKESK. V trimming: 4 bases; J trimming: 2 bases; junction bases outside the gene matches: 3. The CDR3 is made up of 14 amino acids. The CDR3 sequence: CASSPVAGAYEQYF. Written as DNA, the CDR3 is TGTGCCAGCAGCCCGGTAGCGGGGGCCTACGAGCAGTACTTC. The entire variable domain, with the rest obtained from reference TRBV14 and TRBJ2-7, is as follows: EAGVTQFPSHSVIEKGQTVTLRCDPISGHDNLYWYRRVMGKEIKFLLHFVKESKQDESGMPNNRFLAERTGGTYSTLKVQPAELEDSGVYFCASSPVAGAYEQYFGPGTRLTVT.

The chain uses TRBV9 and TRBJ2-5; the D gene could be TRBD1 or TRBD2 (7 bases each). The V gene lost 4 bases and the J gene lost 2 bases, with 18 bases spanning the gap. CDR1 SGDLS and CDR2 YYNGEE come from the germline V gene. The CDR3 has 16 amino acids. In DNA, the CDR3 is TGTGCCAGCAGCTCAGGGGGGGGACACCTTCAAGAGACCCAGTACTTC. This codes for CASSSGGGHLQETQYF.

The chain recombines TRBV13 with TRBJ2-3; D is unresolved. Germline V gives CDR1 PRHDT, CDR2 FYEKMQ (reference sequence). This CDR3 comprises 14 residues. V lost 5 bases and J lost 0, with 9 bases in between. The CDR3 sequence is CASSLGASTDTQYF. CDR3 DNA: TGTGCCAGCAGCCTCGGAGCAAGCACAGATACGCAGTATTTT.

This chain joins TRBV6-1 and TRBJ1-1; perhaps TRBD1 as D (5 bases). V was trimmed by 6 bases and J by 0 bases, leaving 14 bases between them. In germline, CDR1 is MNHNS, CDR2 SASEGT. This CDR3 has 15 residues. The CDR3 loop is CASRARQYLNTEAFF. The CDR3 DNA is TGTGCCAGCAGAGCTAGACAGTACTTGAACACTGAAGCTTTCTTT.